This T cell receptor (beta chain) appears in the sequencing data of a study of control samples from healthy donors and cancer patients. This CDR3 is built from 13 residues. Trimming cost V 6 bases and J 8 bases; bases outside gene matches: 9. Germline CDR1 is SNHLY and CDR2 is FYNNEI. Measured with immunoSEQ multiplex PCR; TCRdb has only the in-frame clones, and not every one. The data hold 90,000 to 100,000 clones, with about four fifths observed a single time. Sequenced input: blood. The TCR comes from a woman younger than 45 in good health. This rearrangement joins TRBV2 to TRBJ1-2, with 7 nucleotides matching TRBD1. CDR3 loop: CASRRTGSGGYTF. The CDR3 DNA reads TGTGCCAGCAGACGGACAGGATCGGGGGGCTACACCTTC.